Listed here is a single T cell receptor (beta chain). This clonotype was detected many times. The clone's antigen remains unknown. Within one base of it there is no much larger clone, and no base qualities were kept. Unmatched junction bases come to 12, with V trimmed by 4 bases and J by 4 bases. The germline V gene provides CDR1 MNHEY and CDR2 SVGEGT. Including the terminal cysteine and phenylalanine, the CDR3 comprises 17 residues. The only DNA kept is the CDR3, 51 bases in frame from the first base. Ficoll-Paque density gradient centrifugation was used to isolate PBMCs. This sample is drawn from a study of T-cell memory formation after mild COVID-19 (dated by TCRdb to about 2021). Notes on the research overall: TCR sequence clusters from the two donors were largely donor specific. T-cell clones expanding and contracting after mild COVID-19 in a couple of donors were tracked by longitudinal TCRalpha and TCRbeta repertoire sequencing. The cohort comprised two young, previously healthy adult volunteers, one female and one male. The paper's findings and limits, for the study overall: Clones that contracted from day 15 to 85 showed balanced CD4/CD8 phenotypes, whereas a second wave of clones that expanded from day 15 to 37 leaned towards CD4+. SARS-CoV-2 specificity of the second-wave clones peaking on day 37 was not confirmed. Contracting CD4+ clones were found mainly in CM and EM memory subsets, while CD8+ clones were enriched in EMRA. The study included only a couple of mild cases, and larger cohorts that include severe cases with pre-infection samples were judged to be necessary. The detection of some responding clones in pre-infection memory suggests that pre-existing cross-reactive memory T cells joined the SARS-CoV-2 response.

The instrument given in TCRdb is Illumina NovaSeq 6000. Using 5'RACE with constant-segment primers, TCRalpha and TCRbeta cDNA libraries were constructed, with sample barcodes and unique molecular identifiers added in the process. RNA was extracted from every sample with Trizol reagent. Libraries were amplified in two PCR steps, with a second sample barcode and Illumina TruSeq adapters added in the second step. Sequencing of the libraries was done on an Illumina NovaSeq, producing 2 x 150 bp paired-end reads. From the authors' description of their analysis: The reads were demultiplexed and collapsed into UMI-guided consensus sequences using migec v1.2.7. Using mixcr v2.1.11, the UMI consensuses were aligned to TRA and TRB V and J templates and assembled into clonotypes. Expanded or contracted clonotypes were those called significant by both edgeR and NoisET, with noise models trained on biological replicates. For edgeR calls, the cutoffs were a false discovery rate-adjusted p below 0.01 and a log2 fold-change threshold of 1. As an exploratory analysis of dynamics, max-normalized trajectories of the 1000 most abundant clonotypes were examined with PCA combined with hierarchical clustering. Separately sequenced CD4+ and CD8+ repertoires were used to assign a CD4 or CD8 phenotype to each responding clone. TCRdb itself trimmed the public reads at Q25 with fastp, ran MiXCR and retained productive beta chains. For every CDR3 protein sequence, its rows merge into one entry that carries the most common genes and DNA. What appears here as the V and J calls and clone size reflects TCRdb's work, not the paper's. This sample is represented by fewer than 15,000 distinct CDR3 sequences; about a fifth of them were singletons. 50% to 65% of the sample belongs to the ten largest clones.

Recombination connected TRBV6-2 or TRBV6-3 to TRBJ2-2, with 7 junctional bases fitting TRBD1. This TCR derives from a man aged 18 to 30 who had mild COVID-19 (a few samples of this study predate the infection). The sample titles of this study are shuffled in the database, so cell type and time point are left out; the donor was told from shared clones. Sample: PBMCs or a T cell subset sorted from them (not recorded which). The DNA is as follows: TGTGCCAGCAGTTTGAGTTTGGACAGGTTGGGCACCGGGGAGCTGTTTTTT. It translates to CASSLSLDRLGTGELFF.